The 13 T cell receptor beta chains reported below all come from one sample, sequenced in a study of beta chain features in type 1 diabetes. Antigens for these TCRs are unknown. Study results and caveats: Type 1 diabetes patients showed a moderate but significant shortening of TCRB CDR3s in all four CD4+ subsets.

Sequencing targeted expressed TCRB transcripts, as all isolated RNA had been reverse transcribed. Method: immunoSEQ multiplex PCR; TCRdb's copy keeps in-frame clones and lacks some. The sample has around 140,000 clones; roughly 10% are singletons. Sequencing was carried out using central memory CD4+ T cells from blood. These receptors all stem from a man younger than 40 with type 1 diabetes.

This clone was seen a few times. The V call is TRBV7-9, the J call TRBJ2-7; 7 bases align to TRBD1. The CDR3 consists of 15 residues. V shed 4 bases, J shed 6 bases, and the junction held 12 bases outside the gene matches. Germline V gene lookup returns CDR1 SEHNR and CDR2 FQNEAQ (reference sequence). CDR3 protein: CASSSRQGANREQYF. The CDR3 DNA follows: TGTGCCAGCAGCTCCCGACAGGGTGCGAATCGCGAGCAGTACTTC.

The sample holds a few counts of this clone. The chain employs TRBV19 and TRBJ2-1, with D possibly TRBD2 on 7 matching bases. In germline, CDR1 is LNHDA, CDR2 SQIVND (reference sequence). Trimming pared 4 bases from V and 5 bases from J, leaving 15 bases between. CDR3 length: 15 residues. The CDR3 nucleotides are TGTGCCAGTAGTAGGACGGGGGGCACAGACAATGAGCAGTTCTTC. Protein sequence: CASSRTGGTDNEQFF.

This clone was picked up a small number of times. The CDR3 nucleotides are TGTGCCAGTACCCCGCCAGGGGACAGGGGTTTCTCCGGCTACACCTTC. Translated, it gives CASTPPGDRGFSGYTF. This sequence joins TRBV19 and TRBJ1-2, with 10 bases matching TRBD1. The V segment lost 7 bases and the J segment 8 bases; nucleotides outside the gene matches: 16. Germline-derived CDR1 and CDR2 are LNHDA and SQIVND (reference sequence). CDR3 length: 16 amino acids. The entire variable domain, with the rest obtained from reference TRBV19 and TRBJ1-2, is as follows: DGGITQSPKYLFRKEGQNVTLSCEQNLNHDAMYWYRQDPGQGLRLIYYSQIVNDFQKGDIAEGYSVSREKKESFPLTVTSAQKNPTAFYLCASTPPGDRGFSGYTFGSGTRLTVV.

Only a few counts were recorded for this clone. This chain joins TRBV6-5 and TRBJ1-1; TRBD1 aligns across 9 bases. The CDR3 loop spans 15 amino acids. With 5 bases clipped from V and 3 bases from J, the junction kept 7 bases outside the gene matches. Germline assignment: CDR1 MNHEY and CDR2 SVGAGI. The CDR3 region is CASSPHWTGDTEAFF. CDR3 bases: TGTGCCAGCAGTCCTCACTGGACAGGGGACACTGAAGCTTTCTTT.

Worth noting for this clone: Other DNA sequences of this sample code for an identical CDR3. The chain carries TRBV7-3 and TRBJ1-6; 9 nucleotides match TRBD1. Germline V gene lookup returns CDR1 SGHTA and CDR2 FQGTGA. V shed 5 bases, J shed 10 bases, and the junction held 6 bases outside the gene matches. This CDR3 comprises 14 residues. In nucleotides, the CDR3 is TGTGCCAGCAGCCCGGGACAGGGTGGATCACCCCTCCACTTT. Translation gives CASSPGQGGSPLHF.

V and J are TRBV7-3 and TRBJ2-5; the D is unclear. Germline CDR1 reads SGHTA; CDR2 reads FQGTGA. The V gene lost 8 bases and the J gene lost 5 bases, with 9 bases spanning the gap. CDR3 length equals 11 residues. CDR3 in DNA: TGTGCCAGCCACTATTCGGAGACCCAGTACTTC. This sequence encodes CASHYSETQYF.

The V gene is TRBV14, the J gene TRBJ2-2, with D possibly being TRBD1 (5 bases). The ends were cut back, 1 base at V and 6 bases at J, with 9 bases in the middle. The CDR3 contains 14 residues. Germline V gene sequence: CDR1 SGHDN, CDR2 FVKESK. The CDR3 reads CASSQAVGAGELFF. DNA for the CDR3: TGTGCCAGCAGCCAAGCGGTAGGGGCCGGGGAGCTGTTTTTT.

This clone was recorded a few times. The chain carries TRBV5-1 and TRBJ1-5; tentatively, D is TRBD1 (5 bases). V was clipped by 4 bases and J by 5 bases, with 16 bases between them. Germline V gene lookup returns CDR1 SGHRS and CDR2 YFSETQ. This CDR3 is built from 15 residues. CDR3 in amino acids: CASSLSDSEHQPQHF. CDR3 coding DNA: TGCGCCAGCAGCCTCTCAGACAGCGAACATCAGCCCCAGCATTTT.

J is TRBJ2-5 and V is TRBV29-1, with D hard to call. The CDR3 length is 14 residues. Germline V gives CDR1 SQVTM, CDR2 ANQGSEA. Trimming removed 6 bases at V and 5 bases at J, with 19 bases between. The CDR3 coding sequence is TGCAGCGTCACGACAACCACAGAGTTGGAGACCCAGTACTTC. This translates into CSVTTTTELETQYF.

V and J are TRBV21-1 and TRBJ1-5; the table names TRBD1, a call not compared with the DNA. TRBV21-1 is shown as a pseudogene. The CDR3 is made up of 17 amino acids. For the CDR3, the DNA is TGTGCCAGCAGCAAGCTCGGAGCAGGGATGTGCGAACAGCCCCAGCATTTT. Amino acids: CASSKLGAGMCEQPQHF.

This clone has just a few counts. This rearrangement joins TRBV28 to TRBJ1-4; TRBD1 aligns across 7 bases. Per the germline V gene, CDR1 is MDHEN and CDR2 is SYDVKM. V shed 2 bases, J shed 7 bases, and the junction held 4 bases outside the gene matches. CDR3 length: 14 amino acids. The CDR3 protein is CASSLIQGSEKLFF. For the CDR3, the DNA is TGTGCCAGCAGTTTAATACAGGGGTCTGAAAAACTGTTTTTT.

This clone occurred many times. The V gene is TRBV30, the J gene TRBJ2-2, with 8 bases aligning to TRBD2. The length of the CDR3 is 11 residues. V lost 5 bases, J lost 10 bases, and 3 bases stayed unmatched. Germline values: CDR1 GTSNPN, CDR2 SVGIG (reference sequence). The CDR3 region is CAWAGGEELFF. DNA of the CDR3: TGTGCCTGGGCGGGAGGAGAGGAGCTGTTTTTT.

This clone was picked up a small number of times. The rearrangement joins TRBV30 to TRBJ2-1; D may be TRBD2 (7 bases). V was trimmed by 2 bases and J by 4 bases, leaving 12 bases between them. CDR1 and CDR2 (germline): GTSNPN, SVGIG (reference sequence). The CDR3 is 14 residues long. The CDR3 loop is CAWSSGTLYNEQFF. The CDR3 DNA sequence: TGTGCCTGGAGTAGCGGGACACTGTACAATGAGCAGTTCTTC.